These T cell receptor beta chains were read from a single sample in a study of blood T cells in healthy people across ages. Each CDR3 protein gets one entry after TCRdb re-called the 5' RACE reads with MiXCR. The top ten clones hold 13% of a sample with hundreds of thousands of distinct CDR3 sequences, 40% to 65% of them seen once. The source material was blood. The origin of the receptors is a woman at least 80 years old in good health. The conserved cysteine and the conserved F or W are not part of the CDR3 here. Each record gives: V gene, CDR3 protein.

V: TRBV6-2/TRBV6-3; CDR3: ASRKVGFEQY
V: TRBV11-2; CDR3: ASSSLGGYSSYEQY
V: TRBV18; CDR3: ASSTPDRASDEQF
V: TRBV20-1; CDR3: SARGGQFSGANVLT
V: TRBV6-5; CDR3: ASSHRSNTEAF
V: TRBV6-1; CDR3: ASSEREAETQY
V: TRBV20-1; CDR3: SARYGQLGTDTQY
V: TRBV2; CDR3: ASTRLAGVTDTQY
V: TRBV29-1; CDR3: SVEKGGSNEKLF
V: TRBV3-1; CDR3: ASSRDQTGLVLF
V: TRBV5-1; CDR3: ASSLAGPGNYEQY
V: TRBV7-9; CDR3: ASSLAGGPNEKLF
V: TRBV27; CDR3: ASILPTGGAYNEQF
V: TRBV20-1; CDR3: SARSGTGAYEQY
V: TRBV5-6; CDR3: ASSGTDSYEQY
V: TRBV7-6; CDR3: ASSLGQGADYGYT
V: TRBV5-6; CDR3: ASSLVGGPGVQETQY
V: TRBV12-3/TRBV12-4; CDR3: ASSQGAYSPLH
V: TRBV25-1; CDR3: ASSDAGLAEETQY
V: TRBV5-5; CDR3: ASSSTGGLTYNEQF
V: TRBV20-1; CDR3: SAPYPTRTYEQY
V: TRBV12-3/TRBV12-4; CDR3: ASSFDRSLGEQY
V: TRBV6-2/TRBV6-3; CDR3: ASSRPGTSQY
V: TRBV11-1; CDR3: ASSLRQVLYEQY
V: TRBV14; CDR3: ASMPLTGPDLYSNQPQH
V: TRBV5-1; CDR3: ASSLRPSGLYEQY
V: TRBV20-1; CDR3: SASSTRVGYT
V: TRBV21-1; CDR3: ANPPKGPNRPYEQY
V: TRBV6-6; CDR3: ASSYGGATDTQY
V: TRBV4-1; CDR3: ASSRDTGGMPLH
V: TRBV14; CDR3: ASSQWRTPGQETRY
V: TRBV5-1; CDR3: ASSQRSYNEQF
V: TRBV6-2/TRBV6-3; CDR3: ASSSLDRGINEQY
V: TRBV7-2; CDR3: ASSLAGGGYFNEQF
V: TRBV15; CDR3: ATSSQSTGGQETQY
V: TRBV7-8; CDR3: ASSLGVGGQSTYEQY
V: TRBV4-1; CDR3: ASSQNTLLLAGGRF
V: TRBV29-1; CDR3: SVEEVGQGNTDTQY
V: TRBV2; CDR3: ASSEGDTWTLMAF
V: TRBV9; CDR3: ASSIEEGQPQH
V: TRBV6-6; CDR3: ASSYSRSGASYEQY
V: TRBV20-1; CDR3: SARSGTSGSEQY
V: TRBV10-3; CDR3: AISELPTSGSSANTGELF
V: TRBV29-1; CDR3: SGGTYGETQY
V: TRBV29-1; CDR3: SVAPVTSGTDTQY
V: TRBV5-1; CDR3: ASRPGDGQPQH
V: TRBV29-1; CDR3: SVKGTSGGEETQY
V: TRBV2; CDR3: ASSAQGLADETQY
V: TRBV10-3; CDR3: AISDMGLRTDTQY
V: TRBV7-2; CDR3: ASSVSRYSYEQY
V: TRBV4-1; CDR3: ASSPDPRGTSGRGIYNEQY
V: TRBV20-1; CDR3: SAAQGPGANVLT